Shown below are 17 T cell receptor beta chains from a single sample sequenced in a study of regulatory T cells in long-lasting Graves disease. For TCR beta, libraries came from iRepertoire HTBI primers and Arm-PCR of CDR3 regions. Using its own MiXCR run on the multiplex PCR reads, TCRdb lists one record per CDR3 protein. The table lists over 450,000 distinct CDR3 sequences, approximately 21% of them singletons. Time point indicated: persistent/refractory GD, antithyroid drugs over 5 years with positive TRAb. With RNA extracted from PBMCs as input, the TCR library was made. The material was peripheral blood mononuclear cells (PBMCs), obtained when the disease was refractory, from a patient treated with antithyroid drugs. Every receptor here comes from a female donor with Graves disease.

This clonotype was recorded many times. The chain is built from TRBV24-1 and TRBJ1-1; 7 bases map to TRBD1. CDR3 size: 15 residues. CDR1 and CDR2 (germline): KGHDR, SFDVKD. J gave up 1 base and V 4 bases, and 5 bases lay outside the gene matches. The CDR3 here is CATSDPRGKNTEAFF. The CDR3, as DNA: TGTGCCACCAGTGACCCCAGGGGGAAGAACACTGAAGCTTTCTTT.

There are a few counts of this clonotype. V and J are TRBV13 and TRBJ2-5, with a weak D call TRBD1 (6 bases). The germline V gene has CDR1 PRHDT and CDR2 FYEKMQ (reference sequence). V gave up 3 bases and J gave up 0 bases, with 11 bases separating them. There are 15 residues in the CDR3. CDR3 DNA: TGTGCCAGCAGCTTTAGAAGGACAGACCAAGAGACCCAGTACTTC. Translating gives CASSFRRTDQETQYF.

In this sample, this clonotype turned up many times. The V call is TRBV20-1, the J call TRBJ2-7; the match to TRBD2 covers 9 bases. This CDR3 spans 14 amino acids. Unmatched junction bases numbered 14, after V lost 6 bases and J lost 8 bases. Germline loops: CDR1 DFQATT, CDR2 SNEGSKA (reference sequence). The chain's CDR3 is CSAITSGRSGKQYF. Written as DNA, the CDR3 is TGCAGTGCAATCACGAGCGGGAGGTCTGGTAAGCAGTACTTC.

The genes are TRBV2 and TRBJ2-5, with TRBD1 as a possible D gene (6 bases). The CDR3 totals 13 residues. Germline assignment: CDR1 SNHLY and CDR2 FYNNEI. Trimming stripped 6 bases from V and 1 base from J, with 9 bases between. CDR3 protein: CASRLQGQETQYF. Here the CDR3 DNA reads TGTGCCAGCAGGTTACAGGGCCAAGAGACCCAGTACTTC.

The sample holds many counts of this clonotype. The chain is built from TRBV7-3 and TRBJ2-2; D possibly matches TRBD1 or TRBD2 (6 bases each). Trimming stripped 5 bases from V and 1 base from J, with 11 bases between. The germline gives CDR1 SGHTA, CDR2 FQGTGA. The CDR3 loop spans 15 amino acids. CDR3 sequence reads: CASSAGHQNTGELFF. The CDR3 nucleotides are TGTGCCAGCAGCGCGGGACACCAGAACACCGGGGAGCTGTTTTTT.

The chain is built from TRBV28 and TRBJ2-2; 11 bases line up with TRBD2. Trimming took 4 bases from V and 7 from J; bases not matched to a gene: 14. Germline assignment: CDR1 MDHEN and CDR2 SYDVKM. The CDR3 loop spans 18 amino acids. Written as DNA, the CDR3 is TGTGCCAGCAGTTCCCCGGGTAGCGGGAGGGCCCCAGGCGGGGAGCTGTTTTTT. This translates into CASSSPGSGRAPGGELFF.

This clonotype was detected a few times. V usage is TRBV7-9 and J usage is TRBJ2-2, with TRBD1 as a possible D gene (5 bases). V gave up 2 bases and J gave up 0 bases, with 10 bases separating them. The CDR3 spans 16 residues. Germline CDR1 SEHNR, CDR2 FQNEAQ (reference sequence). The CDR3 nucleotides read TGTGCCAGCAGCTTAAATAAGGGGACGAACACCGGGGAGCTGTTTTTT. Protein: CASSLNKGTNTGELFF. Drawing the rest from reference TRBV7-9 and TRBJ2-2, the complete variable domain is DTGVSQNPRHKITKRGQNVTFRCDPISEHNRLYWYRQTLGQGPEFLTYFQNEAQLEKSRLLSDRFSAERPKGSFSTLEIQRTEQGDSAMYLCASSLNKGTNTGELFFGEGSRLTVL.

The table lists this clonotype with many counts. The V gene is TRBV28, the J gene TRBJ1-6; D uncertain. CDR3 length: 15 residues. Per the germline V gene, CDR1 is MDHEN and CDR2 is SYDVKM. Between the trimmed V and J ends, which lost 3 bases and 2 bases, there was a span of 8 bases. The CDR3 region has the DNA TGTGCCAGCAGTTTCCAGGTGACCTATAATTCACCCCTCCACTTT. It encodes CASSFQVTYNSPLHF.

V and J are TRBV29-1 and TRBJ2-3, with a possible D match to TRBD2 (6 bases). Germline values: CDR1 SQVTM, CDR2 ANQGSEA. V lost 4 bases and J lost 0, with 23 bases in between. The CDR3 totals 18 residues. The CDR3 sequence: CSVVPAAEGLTSTDTQYF. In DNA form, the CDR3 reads TGCAGCGTTGTCCCGGCCGCAGAGGGACTTACTAGCACAGATACGCAGTATTTT.

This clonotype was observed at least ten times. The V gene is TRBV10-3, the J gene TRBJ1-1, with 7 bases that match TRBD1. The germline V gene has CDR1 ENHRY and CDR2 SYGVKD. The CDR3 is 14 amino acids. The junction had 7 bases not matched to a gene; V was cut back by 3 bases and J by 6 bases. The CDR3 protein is CAISERDSPSEAFF. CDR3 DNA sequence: TGTGCCATCAGTGAAAGGGACAGTCCTTCTGAAGCTTTCTTT.

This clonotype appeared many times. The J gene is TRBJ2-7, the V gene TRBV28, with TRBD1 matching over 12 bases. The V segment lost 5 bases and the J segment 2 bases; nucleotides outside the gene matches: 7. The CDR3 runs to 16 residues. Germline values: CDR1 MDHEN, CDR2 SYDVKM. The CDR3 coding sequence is TGTGCCAGCAGTGGGACAGGGGGCGGGAGGCCCTACGAGCAGTACTTC. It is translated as CASSGTGGGRPYEQYF.

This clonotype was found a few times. For the CDR3, the DNA is TGTGCCAGCAGCCCTTATAGCGGGAGGGCCTACGAGCAGTACTTC. It specifies CASSPYSGRAYEQYF. V and J are TRBV3-1 and TRBJ2-7; 11 bases agree with TRBD2. Germline V lookup: CDR1 LGHDT, CDR2 YNNKEL (reference sequence). The CDR3 loop spans 15 amino acids. With 4 bases clipped from V and 2 bases from J, the junction kept 4 bases outside the gene matches.

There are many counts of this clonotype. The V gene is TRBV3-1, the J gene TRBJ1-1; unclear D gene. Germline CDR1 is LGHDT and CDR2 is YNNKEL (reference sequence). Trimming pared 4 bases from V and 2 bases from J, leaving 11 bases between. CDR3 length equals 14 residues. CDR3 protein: CASSLGSSNTEAFF. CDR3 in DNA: TGTGCCAGCAGCCTTGGCAGCTCTAACACTGAAGCTTTCTTT.

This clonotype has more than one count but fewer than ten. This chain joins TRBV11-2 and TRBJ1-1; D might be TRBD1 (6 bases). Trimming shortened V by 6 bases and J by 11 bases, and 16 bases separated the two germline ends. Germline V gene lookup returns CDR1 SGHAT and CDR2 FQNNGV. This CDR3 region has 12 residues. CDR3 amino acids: CASSPRQVGAFF. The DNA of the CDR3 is TGTGCCAGCAGTCCCCGACAGGTCGGGGCTTTCTTT.

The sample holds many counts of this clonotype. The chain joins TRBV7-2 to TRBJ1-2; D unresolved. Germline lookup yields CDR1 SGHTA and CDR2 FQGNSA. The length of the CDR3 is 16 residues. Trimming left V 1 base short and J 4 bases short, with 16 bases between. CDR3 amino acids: CASSLGRVDKSYGYTF. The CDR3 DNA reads TGTGCCAGCAGCTTAGGTCGGGTCGATAAGAGCTATGGCTACACCTTC.

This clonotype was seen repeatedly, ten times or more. CDR3 residues: CASSFRGSEKLFF. The CDR3 DNA reads TGTGCCAGCAGCTTTCGGGGTAGCGAAAAACTGTTTTTT. The chain combines TRBV13 with TRBJ1-4; D ambiguous. The V gene's germline CDR1 is PRHDT and CDR2 FYEKMQ (reference sequence). This CDR3 has 13 amino acids. The V end lost 3 bases, the J end lost 8 bases, and 10 bases lay between the germline ends.

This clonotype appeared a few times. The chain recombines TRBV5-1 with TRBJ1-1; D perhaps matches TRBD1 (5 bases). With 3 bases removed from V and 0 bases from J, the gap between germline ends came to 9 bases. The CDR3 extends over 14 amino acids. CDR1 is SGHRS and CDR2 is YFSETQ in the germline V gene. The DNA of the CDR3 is TGCGCCAGCAGCTGGGACGTTATGAACACTGAAGCTTTCTTT. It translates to CASSWDVMNTEAFF.